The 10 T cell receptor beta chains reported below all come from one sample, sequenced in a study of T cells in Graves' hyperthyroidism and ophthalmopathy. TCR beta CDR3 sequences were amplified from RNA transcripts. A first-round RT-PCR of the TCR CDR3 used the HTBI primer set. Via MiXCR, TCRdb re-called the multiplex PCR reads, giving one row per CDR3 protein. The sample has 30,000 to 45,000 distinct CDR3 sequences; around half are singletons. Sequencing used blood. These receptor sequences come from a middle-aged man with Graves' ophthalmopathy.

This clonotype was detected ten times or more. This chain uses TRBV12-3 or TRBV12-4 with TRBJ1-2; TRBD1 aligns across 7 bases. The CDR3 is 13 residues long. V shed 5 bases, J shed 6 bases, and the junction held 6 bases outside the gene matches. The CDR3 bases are TGTGCCAGCAGTATACAGGGGACCCATGGCTACACCTTC. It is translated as CASSIQGTHGYTF.

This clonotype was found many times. In DNA form, the CDR3 reads TGTGCCAGCAGCTTCCGGCCGGGACAGGGGGTGCCATACTATGGCTACACCTTC. This gives the protein CASSFRPGQGVPYYGYTF. The chain uses TRBV11-2 and TRBJ1-2; 11 positions match TRBD1. Germline lookup yields CDR1 SGHAT and CDR2 FQNNGV. J was trimmed by 3 bases and V by 3 bases; bases with no gene match: 12. CDR3 size: 18 residues.

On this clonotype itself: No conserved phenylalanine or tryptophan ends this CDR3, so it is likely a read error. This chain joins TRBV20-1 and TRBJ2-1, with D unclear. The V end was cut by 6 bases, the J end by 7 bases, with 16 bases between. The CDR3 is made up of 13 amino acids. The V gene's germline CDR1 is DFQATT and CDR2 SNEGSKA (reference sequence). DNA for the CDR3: TGCAGTGCCCCCCGTGGCGGAACTAATGAGCAGTTCATC. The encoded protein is CSAPRGGTNEQFI.

CDR3 amino acids: CASSARLAGRIQETQYF. For the CDR3, the DNA is TGTGCCAGCAGCGCCCGACTAGCGGGACGCATACAAGAGACCCAGTACTTC. V gene TRBV9 combines with J gene TRBJ2-5; 11 positions match TRBD2. The CDR3 has 17 amino acids. Per the germline V gene, CDR1 is SGDLS and CDR2 is YYNGEE. The junction had 9 bases not matched to a gene; V was cut back by 3 bases and J by 2 bases.

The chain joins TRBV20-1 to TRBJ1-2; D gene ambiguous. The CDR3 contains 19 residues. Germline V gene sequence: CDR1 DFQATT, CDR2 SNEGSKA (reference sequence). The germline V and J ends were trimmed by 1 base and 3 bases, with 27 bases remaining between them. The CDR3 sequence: CSARGKDPLETRSYYGYTF. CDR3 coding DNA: TGCAGTGCTAGAGGGAAGGACCCACTCGAAACCAGATCATACTATGGCTACACCTTC.

CDR3 protein: CASCTVVREGRNYGYTF. CDR3 DNA sequence: TGTGCCAGCTGCACTGTCGTAAGGGAGGGACGAAACTATGGCTACACCTTC. This rearrangement joins TRBV5-6 to TRBJ1-2; possible D gene TRBD1, 5 bases. This CDR3 is built from 17 residues. V shed 7 bases and J shed 2 bases, with 24 bases lying between them. Germline V lookup: CDR1 SGHDT, CDR2 YYEEEE. The full variable domain, completed using reference TRBV5-6 and TRBJ1-2, is DAGVTQSPTHLIKTRGQQVTLRCSPKSGHDTVSWYQQALGQGPQFIFQYYEEEERQRGNFPDRFSGHQFPNYSSELNVNALLLGDSALYLCASCTVVREGRNYGYTFGSGTRLTVV.

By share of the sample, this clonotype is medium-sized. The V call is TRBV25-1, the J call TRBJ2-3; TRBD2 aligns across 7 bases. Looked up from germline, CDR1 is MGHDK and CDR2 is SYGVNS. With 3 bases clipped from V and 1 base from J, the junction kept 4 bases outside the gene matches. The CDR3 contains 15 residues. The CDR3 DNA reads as TGTGCCAGCAGTGACCCCCGGGAGGGCACAGATACGCAGTATTTT. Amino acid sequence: CASSDPREGTDTQYF.

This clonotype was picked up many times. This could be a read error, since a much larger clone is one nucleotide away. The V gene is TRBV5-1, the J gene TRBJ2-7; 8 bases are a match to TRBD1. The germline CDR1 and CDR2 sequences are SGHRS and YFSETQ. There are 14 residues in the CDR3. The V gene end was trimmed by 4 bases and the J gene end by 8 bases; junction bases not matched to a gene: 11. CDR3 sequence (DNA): TGCGCCAGCAGCCCCGGGACAGGTGGGTACAAGCAGTACTTC. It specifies CASSPGTGGYKQYF.

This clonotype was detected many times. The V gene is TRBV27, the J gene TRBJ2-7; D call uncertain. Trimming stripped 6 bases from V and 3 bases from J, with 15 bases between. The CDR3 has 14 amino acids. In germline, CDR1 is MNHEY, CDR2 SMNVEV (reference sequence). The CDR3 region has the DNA TGTGCCAGCAGCCAACGACACAGTAACTACGAGCAGTACTTC. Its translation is CASSQRHSNYEQYF.

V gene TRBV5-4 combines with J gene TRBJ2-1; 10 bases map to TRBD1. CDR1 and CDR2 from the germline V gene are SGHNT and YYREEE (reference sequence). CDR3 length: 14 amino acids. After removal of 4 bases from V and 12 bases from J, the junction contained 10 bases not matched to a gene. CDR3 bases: TGTGCCAGCAGCAGGGACAGGGGATCAGATACGCAGTTCTTC. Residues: CASSRDRGSDTQFF. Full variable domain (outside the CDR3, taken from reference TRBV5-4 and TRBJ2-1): ETGVTQSPTHLIKTRGQQVTLRCSSQSGHNTVSWYQQALGQGPQFIFQYYREEENGRGNFPPRFSGLQFPNYSSELNVNALELDDSALYLCASSRDRGSDTQFFGPGTRLTVL.